The rows below give T cell receptor beta chains drawn from one sample of a study of CD8 T cells in ankylosing spondylitis. Using its own MiXCR run on the 5' RACE reads, TCRdb lists one record per CDR3 protein. Of around 540,000 distinct CDR3 sequences detected, 10% to 15% appear once; the ten largest clones hold approximately 6.3%. Sequenced input: blood, either unsorted or a sorted T cell fraction (not recorded which). The receptors were sampled from a male donor with ankylosing spondylitis. The CDR3 runs from the conserved cysteine through the conserved F or W. A D gene is named only where the DNA matches it firmly. A clone size is listed for some rows: how often the clone was seen (once, few, many), or a class if it is expanded.

v_call,clone_size,d_call,j_call,cdr3_nt,cdr3_aa
TRBV3-1,few,.,TRBJ2-4,TGTGCCAGCAGCCAAGTTACAGTCAACCCCACTGGAAACATTCAGTACTTC,CASSQVTVNPTGNIQYF
TRBV12-3/TRBV12-4,many,TRBD1,TRBJ1-1,TGTGCCAGCTGCAGGGGGCTGAACACTGAAGCTTTCTTT,CASCRGLNTEAFF
TRBV20-1,few,.,TRBJ1-6,TGCAGTGTCCGGGACACCGGTTCCTCACCCCTCCACTTT,CSVRDTGSSPLHF
TRBV20-1,few,.,TRBJ1-2,TGCAGTGCTAGAGGCGGCACGACTAACTATGGCTACACCTTC,CSARGGTTNYGYTF
TRBV5-1,many,.,TRBJ1-2,TGCGCCAGCAGCACCGTGACAGCTAACTATGGCTACACCTTC,CASSTVTANYGYTF
TRBV12-3/TRBV12-4,.,.,TRBJ2-7,TGTGCCAGTCAAAACCGGCGGGGACCTTACGAGCAGTACTTC,CASQNRRGPYEQYF
TRBV20-1,few,.,TRBJ1-5,TGCAGTGCTAGCCACGGGAGCAATCAGCCCCAGCATTTT,CSASHGSNQPQHF
TRBV12-3/TRBV12-4,many,TRBD1,TRBJ1-5,TGTGCCAGCAGTTTTTGGGACAGTTCCAATCAGCCCCAGCATTTT,CASSFWDSSNQPQHF
TRBV7-2,.,.,TRBJ2-3,TGTGCCAGCAGCTTATTTCAGGGGCAGACAGATACGCAGTATTTT,CASSLFQGQTDTQYF
TRBV20-1,.,TRBD1,TRBJ1-1,TGCAGTGCTAGAGATCGAAAAGGGGGCGATACTGAAGCTTTCTTT,CSARDRKGGDTEAFF
TRBV20-1,.,.,TRBJ2-2,TGCAGTGCTAGGATTACAGGAGACATCGGGGAGCTGTTTTTT,CSARITGDIGELFF
TRBV18,.,TRBD1,TRBJ2-1,TGTGCCAGCTCACCTCACGGGACAGGGGAATCTGAGCAGTTCTTC,CASSPHGTGESEQFF
TRBV10-3,.,.,TRBJ2-3,TGTGCCATCAGTGAGGGAACGGCCCCGGGGGATACGCAGTATTTT,CAISEGTAPGDTQYF
TRBV7-8,few,.,TRBJ1-2,TGTGCCAGCAGCGGGCGGACACAAAACTATGGCTACACCTTC,CASSGRTQNYGYTF
TRBV6-5,few,.,TRBJ2-3,TGTGCCAGCAGTTACCGAGGGGGTACGCAGTATTTT,CASSYRGGTQYF
TRBV11-2,few,.,TRBJ2-5,TGTGCCAGCAGCCCATCTCGGGCACAGGGAATTCAAGAGACCCAGTACTTC,CASSPSRAQGIQETQYF
TRBV12-5,.,.,TRBJ2-1,TGTGCTAGTGCCCAGACAATACCACTAAGCTCCTACAATGAGCAGTTCTTC,CASAQTIPLSSYNEQFF
TRBV20-1,few,TRBD2,TRBJ2-7,TGCAGTGCCAACCCTCTAGCGGCACTTAACTACGAGCAGTACTTC,CSANPLAALNYEQYF
TRBV3-1,.,TRBD2,TRBJ2-1,TGTGCCAGCAGCTTCGGACTAGCGGGAGGAACCTACAATGAGCAGTTCTTC,CASSFGLAGGTYNEQFF
TRBV27,.,.,TRBJ1-6,TGTGCCAGCAGTCTTAATGAGTATAATTCACCCCTCCACTTT,CASSLNEYNSPLHF
TRBV11-2,few,TRBD1,TRBJ2-1,TGTGCCAGCAGCTTCAACAGGGGGCCAGAGTTCTTC,CASSFNRGPEFF
TRBV24-1,.,.,TRBJ2-1,TGTGCCACCAGTGATCCACGGCGTACCTACAATGAGCAGTTCTTC,CATSDPRRTYNEQFF
TRBV12-3/TRBV12-4,few,.,TRBJ2-7,TGTGCCAGCAGTAAACTTAGCGGAAAAAGCTCCTACGAGCAGTACTTC,CASSKLSGKSSYEQYF
TRBV20-1,.,TRBD1,TRBJ1-1,TGCAGTGCTTCAGATCTCAGGGGGATCACTGAAGCTTTCTTT,CSASDLRGITEAFF
TRBV3-1,few,.,TRBJ1-3,TGTGCCAGCAGCCAAGGCGGGGCGCTTGGGAACACCATATATTTT,CASSQGGALGNTIYF
TRBV7-8,.,.,TRBJ1-4,TGTGCCAGCAGCTTAGTATTCCGGGGGCGCGATGAAAAACTGTTTTTT,CASSLVFRGRDEKLFF
TRBV7-2,.,.,TRBJ1-6,TGTGCCAGCAGCTTCTCTGTTGGCTCTTATAATTCACCCCTCCACTTT,CASSFSVGSYNSPLHF
TRBV12-3/TRBV12-4,.,.,TRBJ2-3,TGTGCCAGCAGTTTAGCGGGGGTTACTAGCACAGATACGCAGTATTTT,CASSLAGVTSTDTQYF
TRBV4-1,.,TRBD1,TRBJ1-1,TGCGCCAGCAGCCAAGGACAGGGGGCCATCGTCACTGAAGCTTTCTTT,CASSQGQGAIVTEAFF
TRBV5-1,few,.,TRBJ2-5,TGCGCCAGCAGCTTGGGTCAAAGGGCCGTGGAGACCCAGTACTTC,CASSLGQRAVETQYF
TRBV20-1,many,TRBD2,TRBJ2-7,TGCAGTGCTAGAGAAGCCGGGAGGACCTACGAGCAGTACTTC,CSAREAGRTYEQYF
TRBV29-1,few,TRBD1,TRBJ1-4,TGCAGCGTGGGACAGGGGCAGGCTAATGAAAAACTGTTTTTT,CSVGQGQANEKLFF
TRBV7-9,few,.,TRBJ1-1,TGTGCCAGCAGCTCGTATAACACTGAAGCTTTCTTT,CASSSYNTEAFF
TRBV5-1,.,TRBD1,TRBJ1-2,TGCGCCAGCAGCTTGCGGCTGGGACAGGGGGCGGACTACACCTTC,CASSLRLGQGADYTF
TRBV6-1,few,.,TRBJ1-5,TGTGCCAGCCTTTGGGACGAAAATCAGCCCCAGCATTTT,CASLWDENQPQHF
TRBV20-1,.,.,TRBJ2-7,TGCAGTGCGCAGGGAGCGCCGGGTGAGCAGTACTTC,CSAQGAPGEQYF
TRBV20-1,many,.,TRBJ2-7,TGCAGTGCTAGAGACTTGAGGGAGTTTCCCCACGAGCAGTACTTC,CSARDLREFPHEQYF
TRBV24-1,few,.,TRBJ2-5,TGTGCCACCAGTGATGAATTAACGGGGGAGACCCAGTACTTC,CATSDELTGETQYF
TRBV5-1,few,.,TRBJ2-5,TGCGCCAGCAGCTTGAGCACAGGGCCGGAGACCCAGTACTTC,CASSLSTGPETQYF
TRBV20-1,few,.,TRBJ2-3,TGCAGTGCTAGAGGAGCGGATTACACCGGAGATACGCAGTATTTT,CSARGADYTGDTQYF
TRBV4-2,many,.,TRBJ1-4,TGTGCCAGCAGCCAAGAAGCCCCAGGGAATGAAAAACTGTTTTTT,CASSQEAPGNEKLFF
TRBV20-1,many,.,TRBJ1-4,TGCAGTGCTAGAGATGGCGCGGGAGCAACTAATGAAAAACTGTTTTTT,CSARDGAGATNEKLFF